Sequencing of this T cell receptor beta chain was carried out in a study of CD8 T cells in Susac syndrome. Random hexamers were used to reverse transcribe 0.5 to 1 ug of RNA. Amplification of TCR beta CDR3 was carried out by immunoSEQ multiplex PCR, which covered 54 Vbeta and 13 Jbeta segments. Via MiXCR, TCRdb re-called the immunoSEQ multiplex PCR reads, giving one row per CDR3 protein. The table has around 300,000 distinct CDR3 sequences, around 92% seen once. Sequencing of TCR beta, carried out with a high-throughput approach, was applied to CD8+ and CD4+ T cells from the blood. The receptor was isolated from a human donor with multiple sclerosis. The sequenced sample consisted of CD4+ T cells from PBMCs.

The CDR3 coding sequence is TGTGCCAGCAGCCGAGGGCCAGCCGGGGAGCTGTTTTTT. This translates into CASSRGPAGELFF. The chain carries TRBV4-2 and TRBJ2-2; a possible D gene is TRBD2 (5 bases). Trimming removed 4 bases from V and 6 bases from J, with 9 bases in between. Germline CDR1 reads LGHNA; CDR2 reads YNFKEQ. The CDR3 has 13 residues.